This T cell receptor (beta chain) stems from a study of blood T cell repertoires in COVID-19. Germline loops: CDR1 SNHLY, CDR2 FYNNEI. The CDR3 is 12 amino acids. Trimming left V 7 bases short and J 3 bases short, with 7 bases between. TCRdb's table, derived via immunoSEQ multiplex PCR, lists solely in-frame clones and lacks some. The sample lists over 200,000 clones; 65% to 85% were seen once. The chain has TRBV2 and TRBJ2-1; D possibly corresponds to TRBD1 (6 bases). Sequenced material: PBMCs or T cells enriched from blood (not recorded which). This sequence was found in a woman aged 40-49 years who had recovered from COVID-19. CDR3 sequence: CASKQGYNEQFF. Written as DNA, the CDR3 is TGTGCCAGCAAACAGGGCTACAATGAGCAGTTCTTC. The full variable domain, completed using reference TRBV2 and TRBJ2-1, is EPEVTQTPSHQVTQMGQEVILRCVPISNHLYFYWYRQILGQKVEFLVSFYNNEISEKSEIFDDQFSVERPDGSNFTLKIRSTKLEDSAMYFCASKQGYNEQFFGPGTRLTVL.